A selection of T cell receptor beta chains follows, all from one sample in a study of STAT3 mutations in large granular lymphocyte leukemia. Profiled with immunoSEQ multiplex PCR; TCRdb holds only in-frame clones, not every one. The sample has under 9,500 clones; 92% are singletons. The sequenced material came from peripheral blood mononuclear cells. The receptors derive from a man aged 55-75 years with T-cell large granular lymphocyte leukemia. Some clones in this sample may be carry-over from other donors' samples. Each CDR3 is given with its conserved first and last residue. The D gene is left open where the match is weak. Clone size is stated in some rows and not others, as once, few, many or a class when expanded.

J gene	clone size	D gene	V gene	CDR3 protein	CDR3 DNA
TRBJ2-7	.	.	TRBV19	CASSPRGSPGEQYF	TGTGCCAGTAGTCCTAGGGGGTCCCCGGGGGAGCAGTACTTC
TRBJ1-1	.	.	TRBV7-9	CASSSQAPQGTEAFF	TGTGCCAGCAGCTCCCAGGCACCTCAGGGGACTGAAGCTTTCTTT
TRBJ2-7	.	.	TRBV30	CAWTGTPTYEQYF	TGTGCCTGGACCGGGACACCTACCTACGAGCAGTACTTC
TRBJ1-5	.	.	TRBV7-8	CASSLSAGTYSNQPQHF	TGTGCCAGCAGCTTGTCCGCAGGGACCTATAGCAATCAGCCCCAGCATTTT
TRBJ1-2	.	.	TRBV18	CASSPEGDGYTF	TGTGCCAGCTCACCGGAGGGGGACGGCTACACCTTC
TRBJ2-1	.	.	TRBV5-8	CASSFGLPSYNEQFF	TGTGCCAGCAGCTTCGGACTCCCCTCCTACAATGAGCAGTTCTTC
TRBJ2-6	.	TRBD2	TRBV7-9	CASSLWEGLSSGANVLTF	TGTGCCAGCAGCTTATGGGAGGGTCTAAGCTCTGGGGCCAACGTCCTGACTTTC
TRBJ2-1	.	TRBD2	TRBV5-1	CASSSMGTSGFNEQFF	TGCGCCAGCAGCTCAATGGGGACTAGCGGATTCAATGAGCAGTTCTTC
TRBJ2-3	few	.	TRBV20-1	CSAAQGDTQYF	TGCAGTGCTGCCCAGGGGGATACGCAGTATTTT
TRBJ1-4	.	TRBD1	TRBV28	CASKAGDRQWEKLFF	TGTGCCAGCAAGGCGGGGGACAGGCAGTGGGAAAAACTGTTTTTT
TRBJ1-6	.	TRBD1	TRBV2	CATRGTGTNSPLHF	TGTGCCACTAGGGGGACAGGTACTAATTCACCCCTCCACTTT
TRBJ2-5	.	.	TRBV5-4	CASSGGGLKETQYF	TGTGCCAGCAGTGGAGGGGGGCTAAAAGAGACCCAGTACTTC
TRBJ2-7	.	TRBD1	TRBV4-3	CASGDRGFEQYF	TGCGCCAGCGGGGACAGGGGTTTCGAGCAGTACTTC
TRBJ2-7	.	.	TRBV19	CASSPGTVYEQYF	TGTGCCAGTAGTCCCGGGACGGTATACGAGCAGTACTTC
TRBJ1-6	.	.	TRBV7-9	CASTLTADSPLHF	TGTGCCAGCACCTTAACGGCAGATTCACCCCTCCACTTT
TRBJ2-3	.	.	TRBV6-4	CASSEGESTDTQYF	TGTGCCAGCAGTGAGGGGGAAAGCACAGATACGCAGTATTTT
TRBJ2-7	once	.	TRBV5-1	CASSLSSRDEQYF	TGCGCCAGCAGCTTGAGTTCCAGGGACGAGCAGTACTTC
TRBJ2-1	.	.	TRBV2	CASSQSGNEQFF	TGTGCCAGCAGTCAAAGCGGCAATGAGCAGTTCTTC
TRBJ2-7	.	.	TRBV5-1	CASSFGGSRGYEQYF	TGCGCCAGCAGCTTTGGGGGCTCTAGGGGCTACGAGCAGTACTTC
TRBJ1-5	.	.	TRBV7-2	CASSLRAGVGQPQHF	TGTGCCAGCAGCTTAAGAGCTGGGGTTGGTCAGCCCCAGCATTTT
TRBJ2-5	.	.	TRBV5-4	CASSRDLLGETQYF	TGTGCCAGCAGCCGGGACCTTCTAGGGGAGACCCAGTACTTC
TRBJ2-5	.	.	TRBV25-1	CASSRGLLPVETQYF	TGTGCCAGCAGTAGAGGACTTCTCCCAGTAGAGACCCAGTACTTC
TRBJ2-5	.	TRBD1	TRBV25-1	CASSTRTGVGEETQYF	TGTGCCAGCAGTACTCGGACAGGGGTTGGGGAAGAGACCCAGTACTTC
TRBJ1-5	.	.	TRBV5-1	CASSYDGPGPQHF	TGCGCCAGCAGCTACGACGGCCCGGGGCCCCAGCATTTT
TRBJ1-2	.	TRBD1	TRBV30	CAWSVGTDAYGYTF	TGTGCCTGGAGTGTAGGGACAGACGCCTATGGCTACACCTTC
TRBJ1-2	.	.	TRBV5-1	CASSPDGYYGYTF	TGCGCCAGCAGCCCCGATGGGTACTATGGCTACACCTTC
TRBJ2-2	.	TRBD2	TRBV28	CASSSPTSGSSGELFF	TGTGCCAGCAGTTCCCCGACTAGCGGGAGTTCCGGGGAGCTGTTTTTT
TRBJ1-1	.	.	TRBV12-5	CASRLRSEKVTEAFF	TGTGCTAGTCGGCTCAGGAGCGAAAAGGTCACTGAAGCTTTCTTT
TRBJ2-1	.	.	TRBV9	CASSVGVYNEQFF	TGTGCCAGCAGCGTAGGGGTTTACAATGAGCAGTTCTTC
TRBJ2-1	.	.	TRBV7-6	CASSPLVPSQDEQFF	TGTGCCAGCAGCCCCCTAGTCCCTAGCCAGGATGAGCAGTTCTTC
TRBJ1-2	few	.	TRBV4-3	CASSQEGIDGYTF	TGCGCCAGCAGCCAAGAGGGGATTGATGGCTACACCTTC
TRBJ2-3	.	.	TRBV7-9	CASSSTRLTRDTQYF	TGTGCCAGCAGCTCAACGCGCCTGACTAGAGATACGCAGTATTTT
TRBJ2-2	.	.	TRBV29-1	CSATRGGTGELFF	TGCAGCGCTACCAGGGGTGGGACCGGGGAGCTGTTTTTT
TRBJ2-1	.	TRBD2	TRBV5-4	CASSPRTSGSFNEQFF	TGTGCCAGCAGCCCCCGGACTAGCGGGAGTTTCAATGAGCAGTTCTTC
TRBJ2-1	.	TRBD2	TRBV4-3	CASSQGTSGSNEQFF	TGCGCCAGCAGCCAAGGGACTAGCGGGAGCAATGAGCAGTTCTTC
TRBJ2-7	.	TRBD1	TRBV2	CASSERGQTTYEQYF	TGTGCCAGCAGTGAAAGGGGACAGACCACCTACGAGCAGTACTTC
TRBJ1-1	.	TRBD1	TRBV7-3	CASSLRAGGTEAFF	TGTGCCAGCAGCTTAAGGGCAGGGGGTACTGAAGCTTTCTTT
TRBJ1-2	.	.	TRBV28	CASSRIGYGYTF	TGTGCCAGCAGCAGAATCGGTTATGGCTACACCTTC
TRBJ2-1	.	TRBD2	TRBV6-6	CASSSSGSLSYNEQFF	TGTGCCAGCAGTTCTAGCGGGAGTCTCTCCTACAATGAGCAGTTCTTC
TRBJ2-3	.	.	TRBV28	CASSSVPPAAISGGTDTQYF	TGTGCCAGCAGCTCCGTCCCCCCCGCCGCCATCTCTGGAGGCACAGATACGCAGTATTTT
TRBJ1-2	.	.	TRBV5-1	CASRDPQGGLIGYTF	TGCGCCAGCAGAGACCCTCAGGGAGGGTTGATCGGCTACACCTTC
TRBJ2-5	.	.	TRBV9	CASSESPRGGETQYF	TGTGCCAGCAGCGAGTCCCCCCGGGGCGGAGAGACCCAGTACTTC
TRBJ2-1	medium-sized	.	TRBV27	CASSLGGSQTEQFF	TGTGCCAGCAGTTTGGGGGGCAGTCAAACCGAGCAGTTCTTC
TRBJ2-5	.	TRBD2	TRBV7-7	CASSPQLGLAGQETQYF	TGTGCTAGCAGCCCCCAACTCGGACTAGCGGGCCAAGAGACCCAGTACTTC
TRBJ2-7	.	.	TRBV4-1	CASTEGGASFYEQYF	TGCGCCAGCACCGAAGGCGGGGCATCATTCTACGAGCAGTACTTC
TRBJ2-4	.	TRBD2	TRBV7-8	CASSLGPSGGKNIQYF	TGTGCCAGCAGCTTAGGGCCTAGCGGGGGCAAAAACATTCAGTACTTC
TRBJ2-1	.	.	TRBV30	CAWIGVESYNEQFF	TGTGCCTGGATAGGGGTCGAATCCTACAATGAGCAGTTCTTC
TRBJ2-7	.	TRBD2	TRBV5-5	CASSLGGLVNEQYF	TGTGCCAGCAGCTTGGGGGGACTAGTCAACGAGCAGTACTTC
TRBJ2-5	.	.	TRBV5-1	CASSDPQGEETQYF	TGCGCCAGCAGCGACCCCCAGGGTGAAGAGACCCAGTACTTC
TRBJ1-3	.	TRBD1	TRBV6-5	CASSPDRAVGNTIYF	TGTGCCAGCAGTCCGGACAGGGCGGTTGGAAACACCATATATTTT
TRBJ1-1	.	.	TRBV14	CASSQAVNTEAFF	TGTGCCAGCAGCCAGGCAGTCAACACTGAAGCTTTCTTT
TRBJ1-2	.	.	TRBV28	CASSLSQYGYTF	TGTGCCAGCAGTTTATCACAGTATGGCTACACCTTC
TRBJ1-4	once	.	TRBV7-8	CASSLNPTTNEKLFF	TGTGCCAGCAGCTTAAACCCGACTACCAATGAAAAACTGTTTTTT